This T cell receptor (beta chain) was sequenced for a study of cytomegalovirus exposure and HLA in healthy donors. Per the germline V gene, CDR1 is SGHVS and CDR2 is FQNEAQ. The J segment lost 2 bases and the V segment lost 2 bases, leaving 9 bases of the junction unmatched. The CDR3 contains 19 residues. For this clone: The target antigen is unknown.

Overall study results and limits: A reported reduction in N-insertions relative to the roughly 670-donor mean was seen in an Asian-associated ancestry cluster in a later analysis. For most subjects, TCR beta sequences were reported to predict HLA-A and HLA-B alleles with accuracy. According to the study, 160 or so TCR beta chains were cytomegalovirus-associated.

PCR involved 60 Vbeta and 13 Jbeta primers. Data came from immunoSEQ multiplex PCR; TCRdb stores just in-frame clones and leaves some out. In the table there are fewer than 50,000 clones, over 65% of which are singletons. The J gene is TRBJ2-1, the V gene TRBV7-8, with 13 bases lining up with TRBD2. The clonotype originates from a man between 45 and 60 years old in good health and CMV-seropositive. The specimen sequenced was PBMCs. Here the CDR3 DNA reads TGTGCCAGCAGCTTAAGATTCACTAGCGGGGGGGGACCCTACAATGAGCAGTTCTTC. This translates into CASSLRFTSGGGPYNEQFF.